Detailed here is one T cell receptor beta chain. Only in-frame clones appear in the TCRdb table, and some are missing; sequencing was by immunoSEQ multiplex PCR. The data show about 230,000 clones, less than 90% seen once. Germline V gene sequence: CDR1 SGDLS, CDR2 YYNGEE. Trimming removed 3 bases from V and 6 bases from J, with 10 bases in between. This CDR3 region has 12 residues. The entry originates in a study of blood T cell repertoires in COVID-19. Study information: Acute and convalescent COVID-19 specimens originated in the United States, Italy and Spain.

The chain joins TRBV9 to TRBJ2-7; D may be TRBD1 (5 bases). The sequence was collected from a woman between 65 and 79 years old with active or convalescent COVID-19. Sequencing was performed on peripheral blood. CDR3 protein: CASSAQGLEQYF. CDR3 DNA sequence: TGTGCCAGCAGCGCGCAGGGTCTCGAGCAGTACTTC.